A selection of T cell receptor beta chains follows, all from one sample in a study of CD8 T cells in Susac syndrome. TCRdb recomputed calls from the immunoSEQ multiplex PCR reads with MiXCR, one row per CDR3 protein. The sample includes 69,000 or so distinct CDR3 sequences, just under 95% seen only once; the top ten take about 0.6%. Sequencing was done on a sample of CD8+ T cells from PBMCs. The source of these receptors is a human donor with multiple sclerosis. Both conserved end residues are part of each CDR3. A D gene is named only where the DNA matches it firmly. Only some rows state a clone size, as once, few, many or a class for expanded clones.

d_gene	abundance	v_gene	j_gene	CDR3aa	CDR3nt
NA	NA	TRBV9	TRBJ2-1	CASSDPITGPSYNEQFF	TGTGCCAGCAGCGACCCCATAACAGGGCCCTCCTACAATGAGCAGTTCTTC
NA	once	TRBV7-9	TRBJ2-1	CASSLTEAGNEQFF	TGTGCCAGCAGCTTAACGGAGGCTGGAAATGAGCAGTTCTTC
TRBD1	NA	TRBV9	TRBJ1-2	CASSSGDREAYYGYTF	TGTGCCAGCAGCTCCGGGGACAGGGAGGCATACTATGGCTACACCTTC
NA	NA	TRBV5-1	TRBJ2-7	CASSLPPKDEQYF	TGCGCCAGCAGCTTGCCTCCTAAGGACGAGCAGTACTTC
TRBD2	once	TRBV9	TRBJ2-3	CASSVASGGSTDTQYF	TGTGCCAGCAGCGTAGCCAGCGGGGGCAGCACAGATACGCAGTATTTT
NA	NA	TRBV7-3	TRBJ1-1	CASSITENTEAFF	TGTGCCAGCAGCATTACAGAGAACACTGAAGCTTTCTTT
NA	NA	TRBV3-1	TRBJ2-7	CASSQDWAGSYEQYF	TGTGCCAGCAGCCAAGACTGGGCAGGAAGCTACGAGCAGTACTTC
TRBD1	NA	TRBV20-1	TRBJ2-5	CSERTGIEETQYF	TGCAGTGAGAGGACAGGGATAGAAGAGACCCAGTACTTC
TRBD1	once	TRBV9	TRBJ1-2	CASSVVQGVGYTF	TGTGCCAGCAGCGTAGTACAGGGGGTTGGCTACACCTTC
NA	NA	TRBV27	TRBJ2-3	CASSLDGSTQYF	TGTGCCAGCAGTTTAGATGGGAGCACGCAGTATTTT
NA	NA	TRBV12-3/TRBV12-4	TRBJ2-1	CASSLVLNEQFF	TGTGCCAGCAGTTTGGTTTTAAATGAGCAGTTCTTC
TRBD2	NA	TRBV7-9	TRBJ2-1	CASSQPQLAGVGNEQFF	TGTGCCAGCAGTCAACCCCAACTAGCGGGGGTGGGGAATGAGCAGTTCTTC
TRBD1	NA	TRBV7-8	TRBJ2-1	CASSWDRENEQFF	TGTGCCAGCAGCTGGGACAGGGAAAATGAGCAGTTCTTC
TRBD2	NA	TRBV3-1	TRBJ2-7	CASSQDRASGTIYEQYF	TGTGCCAGCAGCCAAGATAGAGCCAGCGGGACCATCTACGAGCAGTACTTC
NA	NA	TRBV7-8	TRBJ1-2	CASRGPEGGYTF	TGTGCCAGCAGGGGGCCAGAGGGTGGCTACACCTTC
NA	NA	TRBV20-1	TRBJ2-7	CSAGLEWGYEQYF	TGCAGTGCCGGTCTCGAATGGGGGTACGAGCAGTACTTC
NA	once	TRBV30	TRBJ2-7	CAWNPTDGEQYF	TGTGCCTGGAATCCGACCGACGGCGAGCAGTACTTC
NA	NA	TRBV29-1	TRBJ2-3	CSVDSPFTDTQYF	TGCAGCGTTGACAGCCCTTTCACAGATACGCAGTATTTT
TRBD2	few	TRBV29-1	TRBJ2-1	CSVEDRSGRHNEQFF	TGCAGCGTTGAAGATCGAAGCGGGAGGCACAATGAGCAGTTCTTC
TRBD1	NA	TRBV12-3/TRBV12-4	TRBJ2-1	CASSLASTGAFF	TGTGCCAGCAGTTTAGCGTCGACAGGGGCGTTCTTC
NA	NA	TRBV6-2/TRBV6-3	TRBJ2-5	CASNNVGTQETQYF	TGTGCCAGCAACAATGTGGGGACTCAAGAGACCCAGTACTTC
TRBD1	once	TRBV27	TRBJ1-2	CASSPLPGQGIYGYTF	TGTGCCAGCAGTCCACTACCGGGACAGGGGATCTATGGCTACACCTTC
TRBD1	NA	TRBV27	TRBJ2-5	CASSPKGDRLLKETQYF	TGTGCCAGCAGTCCCAAAGGGGACAGGCTCTTGAAGGAGACCCAGTACTTC
NA	NA	TRBV24-1	TRBJ1-2	CATSDPQDVDGGYTF	TGTGCCACCAGTGATCCTCAAGACGTTGACGGCGGCTACACCTTC
TRBD1	NA	TRBV9	TRBJ2-5	CASSVIGQGRETQYF	TGTGCCAGCAGCGTTATTGGACAGGGAAGGGAGACCCAGTACTTC
NA	NA	TRBV29-1	TRBJ1-2	CSGMDAYGYTF	TGCAGCGGGATGGACGCTTATGGCTACACCTTC
NA	NA	TRBV7-6	TRBJ1-1	CASSLELNTEAFF	TGTGCCAGCAGCTTAGAGCTGAACACTGAAGCTTTCTTT
NA	NA	TRBV9	TRBJ2-1	CASSVDLDSYNEQFF	TGTGCCAGCAGCGTAGATCTCGACTCCTACAATGAGCAGTTCTTC
TRBD2	NA	TRBV7-3	TRBJ2-1	CASSTYGGAYNEQFF	TGTGCCAGCAGCACCTACGGGGGGGCCTACAATGAGCAGTTCTTC
NA	NA	TRBV5-6	TRBJ2-7	CASSSSGVSSYEQYF	TGTGCCAGCAGCTCATCAGGGGTGAGCTCCTACGAGCAGTACTTC
TRBD2	NA	TRBV4-3	TRBJ2-7	CASSQASGGSYEQYF	TGCGCCAGCAGCCAAGCTAGCGGGGGCTCCTACGAGCAGTACTTC
NA	once	TRBV5-1	TRBJ2-7	CASSFTRAYEQYF	TGCGCCAGCAGCTTCACCAGGGCCTACGAGCAGTACTTC
TRBD1	NA	TRBV28	TRBJ2-7	CASSFPPGQVRYEQYF	TGTGCCAGCAGTTTCCCTCCGGGACAGGTGCGGTACGAGCAGTACTTC
TRBD1	NA	TRBV29-1	TRBJ2-7	CSVAGTANGAYEQYF	TGCAGCGTTGCCGGGACAGCAAATGGGGCCTACGAGCAGTACTTC
NA	once	TRBV25-1	TRBJ2-7	CASSDWGSYYEQYF	TGTGCCAGCAGTGATTGGGGATCGTACTACGAGCAGTACTTC
TRBD1	NA	TRBV9	TRBJ2-7	CASSFRDRGYEQYF	TGTGCCAGCAGCTTCCGGGACAGAGGCTACGAGCAGTACTTC
TRBD1	NA	TRBV28	TRBJ1-6	CASSFPPGRDSPYNSPLHF	TGTGCCAGCAGTTTCCCTCCTGGTCGGGACAGTCCCTATAATTCACCCCTCCACTTT
TRBD1	NA	TRBV25-1	TRBJ2-2	CASRTGSGELFF	TGTGCCAGCAGGACAGGGAGCGGGGAGCTGTTTTTT
NA	NA	TRBV6-5	TRBJ1-5	CASSYGGEPQHF	TGTGCCAGCAGTTACGGGGGGGAGCCCCAGCATTTT
NA	once	TRBV7-9	TRBJ2-7	CASSSNSYEQYF	TGTGCCAGCAGCTCGAACTCCTACGAGCAGTACTTC
TRBD2	NA	TRBV3-1	TRBJ2-5	CASSQGTTSDIETQYF	TGTGCCAGCAGCCAAGGTACGACTAGCGACATAGAGACCCAGTACTTC
NA	NA	TRBV27	TRBJ1-1	CASRERGVTEAFF	TGTGCCAGCAGGGAGAGAGGTGTTACTGAAGCTTTCTTT
NA	NA	TRBV20-1	TRBJ2-5	CSRAGPNQETQYF	TGCAGTAGAGCGGGTCCTAACCAAGAGACCCAGTACTTC
TRBD1	NA	TRBV5-6	TRBJ2-5	CASSPGQGVARETQYF	TGTGCCAGCAGCCCCGGACAGGGGGTGGCCCGGGAGACCCAGTACTTC
NA	NA	TRBV6-2/TRBV6-3	TRBJ2-7	CASSDENSYEQYF	TGTGCCAGCAGTGATGAGAACTCCTACGAGCAGTACTTC
NA	NA	TRBV9	TRBJ2-5	CASSVETAVQETQYF	TGTGCCAGCAGCGTAGAGACAGCAGTACAAGAGACCCAGTACTTC
NA	NA	TRBV9	TRBJ1-5	CASSGSDGIQHF	TGTGCCAGCAGCGGATCGGACGGGATCCAGCATTTT
TRBD2	NA	TRBV13	TRBJ2-7	CASSVAGAYEQYF	TGTGCCAGCAGCGTAGCGGGAGCCTACGAGCAGTACTTC
TRBD2	NA	TRBV4-1	TRBJ2-2	CASGELAGVSGGELFF	TGCGCCAGCGGAGAGTTAGCGGGAGTATCCGGCGGGGAGCTGTTTTTT
TRBD2	NA	TRBV6-1	TRBJ2-7	CASSEEEAGPYEQYF	TGTGCCAGCAGTGAAGAAGAAGCGGGGCCCTACGAGCAGTACTTC
NA	NA	TRBV7-2	TRBJ1-2	CASSRPGTFLGYTF	TGTGCCAGCAGCCGCCCCGGGACCTTCCTTGGCTACACCTTC
NA	NA	TRBV15	TRBJ2-7	CATSRGGSYEQYF	TGTGCCACCAGCAGAGGAGGTTCCTACGAGCAGTACTTC
NA	once	TRBV15	TRBJ2-1	CATSRAPPGRNEQFF	TGTGCCACCAGCAGAGCCCCTCCAGGGAGGAATGAGCAGTTCTTC
TRBD2	NA	TRBV9	TRBJ2-3	CASSGGTSAADTQYF	TGTGCCAGCAGCGGAGGGACTAGTGCCGCAGATACGCAGTATTTT
TRBD2	NA	TRBV20-1	TRBJ2-2	CSARLATGGLRTGELFF	TGCAGTGCTAGACTAGCTACGGGAGGGCTGCGGACCGGGGAGCTGTTTTTT
NA	NA	TRBV6-5	TRBJ2-3	CASSNSGTDTQYF	TGTGCCAGCTCGAATAGCGGCACAGATACGCAGTATTTT
TRBD1	NA	TRBV29-1	TRBJ1-2	CSVPDRDLSGYTF	TGCAGCGTTCCGGACAGGGACCTCTCGGGCTACACCTTC
NA	NA	TRBV7-9	TRBJ2-7	CASSSGLPYEQYF	TGTGCCAGCAGCTCTGGGCTCCCGTACGAGCAGTACTTC
TRBD2	NA	TRBV13	TRBJ2-5	CASSPASGGAEETQYF	TGTGCCAGCAGCCCCGCTAGCGGGGGGGCCGAGGAGACCCAGTACTTC